By sample share, the clone carrying this TCR beta chain is medium-sized. Its antigen is not identified. This entry belongs to a study of spatial heterogeneity in lung cancer. Broader study findings: Tumor mutation count correlated with how many alpha and beta TCRs expanded intratumorally. There was tracking of ubiquitous and regional nonsynonymous mutations by the respective counts of ubiquitous and regional expanded TCRs.

Time point in this sample: sample taken at primary tumor resection. The donors were 65 to 85 patients with non-small cell lung cancer that was early-stage and untreated. Tumor, nontumor lung or frozen PBMC supplied whole RNA, sequenced without sorting. TCRdb re-derived calls from the 5' RACE reads in MiXCR, one entry per CDR3 protein. Among around 2,000 distinct CDR3 sequences listed, around 9.9% were seen once. With 5 bases removed from V and 3 bases from J, the gap between germline ends came to 13 bases. The CDR3 is made up of 14 amino acids. Germline values: CDR1 MNHEY, CDR2 SVGEGT. The rearrangement links TRBV6-2 or TRBV6-3 to TRBJ1-1; the D gene is possibly TRBD1 (5 bases). This TCR derives from a female donor with early-stage non-small cell lung cancer. The starting material was lung tumor tissue, obtained at surgery. The CDR3 sequence: CASSDLRVDTEAFF. CDR3 bases: TGTGCCAGCAGTGATCTCAGGGTCGACACTGAAGCTTTCTTT.